A selection of T cell receptor beta chains follows, all from one sample in a study of T cells in localized non-small cell lung cancer. Using immunoSEQ multiplex PCR, the repertoire was profiled, and TCRdb retains in-frame clones only, with some absent. This table has about 33,000 clones, 80% to 90% appearing once. This sample comprised peripheral blood, obtained before any cancer treatment. These receptors came from a male donor older than 55 with stage III lung adenocarcinoma. The CDR3 runs from the conserved cysteine through the conserved F or W.

j_call,v_call,cdr3_aa
TRBJ1-5,TRBV2,CASSVLEEWNQPQHF
TRBJ1-1,TRBV6-5,CASSYSPSDTEAFF
TRBJ2-7,TRBV28,CASSLLAREQYF
TRBJ1-2,TRBV28,CASLWPNPYYGYTF
TRBJ1-1,TRBV10-3,CAISEGQGNTEAFF
TRBJ2-7,TRBV9,CASSRSGDRGYEQYF
TRBJ1-2,TRBV28,CASSLTVAYGYTF
TRBJ2-7,TRBV6-5,CASSYSRKQGHYEQYF
TRBJ2-7,TRBV27,CASSRGTVQPSYEQYF
TRBJ2-1,TRBV28,CASRSGGARNEQFF
TRBJ1-3,TRBV7-9,CASSSDRVGNTIYF
TRBJ2-7,TRBV11-2,CASSPRTGFYRHEQYF
TRBJ1-1,TRBV19,CASSQILREAFF
TRBJ2-7,TRBV2,CASTQEREGEQYF
TRBJ2-6,TRBV4-1,CASSQPGSAGANVLTF
TRBJ1-5,TRBV2,CASRETGQAYQPQHF
TRBJ1-4,TRBV25-1,CASGSYNEKLFF
TRBJ2-7,TRBV4-1,CASSQDYRGIDEQYF
TRBJ1-2,TRBV27,CASRSRTGHYGYTF
TRBJ2-1,TRBV6-6,CASSYWAGTYNEQFF
TRBJ2-1,TRBV27,CASSLQVYNEQFF
TRBJ2-3,TRBV5-6,CASSLGTRGGTDTQYF
TRBJ1-2,TRBV6-5,CASSYSTGTRSGYTF